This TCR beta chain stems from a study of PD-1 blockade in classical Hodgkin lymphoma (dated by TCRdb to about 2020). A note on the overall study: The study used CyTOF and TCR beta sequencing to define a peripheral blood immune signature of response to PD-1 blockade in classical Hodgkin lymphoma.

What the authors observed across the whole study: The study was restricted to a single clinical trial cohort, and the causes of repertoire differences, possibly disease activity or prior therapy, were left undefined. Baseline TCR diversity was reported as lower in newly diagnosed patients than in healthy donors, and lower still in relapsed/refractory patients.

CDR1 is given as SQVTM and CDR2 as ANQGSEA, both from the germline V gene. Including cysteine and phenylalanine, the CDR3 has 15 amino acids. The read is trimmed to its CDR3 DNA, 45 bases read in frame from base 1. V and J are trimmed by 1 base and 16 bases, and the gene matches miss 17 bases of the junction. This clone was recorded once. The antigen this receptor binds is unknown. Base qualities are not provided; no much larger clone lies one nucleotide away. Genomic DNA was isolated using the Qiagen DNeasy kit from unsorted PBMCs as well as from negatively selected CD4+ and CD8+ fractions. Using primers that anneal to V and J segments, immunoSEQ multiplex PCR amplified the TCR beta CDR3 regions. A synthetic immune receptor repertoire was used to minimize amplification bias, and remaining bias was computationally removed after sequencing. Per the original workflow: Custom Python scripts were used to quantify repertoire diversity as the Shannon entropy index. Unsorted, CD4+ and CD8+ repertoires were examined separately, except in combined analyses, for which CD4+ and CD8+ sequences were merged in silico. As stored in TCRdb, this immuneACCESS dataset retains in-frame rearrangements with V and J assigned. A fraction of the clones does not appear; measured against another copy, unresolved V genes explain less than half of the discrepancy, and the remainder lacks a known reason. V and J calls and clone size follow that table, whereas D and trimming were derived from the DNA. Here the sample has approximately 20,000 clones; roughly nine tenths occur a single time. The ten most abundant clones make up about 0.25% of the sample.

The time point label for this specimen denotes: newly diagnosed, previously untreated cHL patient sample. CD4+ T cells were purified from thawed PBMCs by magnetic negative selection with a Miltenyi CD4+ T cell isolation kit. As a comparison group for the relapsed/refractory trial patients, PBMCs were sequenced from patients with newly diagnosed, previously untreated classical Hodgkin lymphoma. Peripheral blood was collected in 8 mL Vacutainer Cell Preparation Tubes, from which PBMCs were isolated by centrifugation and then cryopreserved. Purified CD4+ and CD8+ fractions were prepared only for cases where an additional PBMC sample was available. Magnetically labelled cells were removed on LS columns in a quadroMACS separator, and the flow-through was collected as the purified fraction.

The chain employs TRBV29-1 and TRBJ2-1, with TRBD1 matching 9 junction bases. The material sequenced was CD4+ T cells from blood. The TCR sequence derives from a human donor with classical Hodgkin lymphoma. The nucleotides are TGCAGCGTTGAAGGGGACCGTGGGTACAGGGGGCACATCTTCTTC. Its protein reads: CSVEGDRGYRGHIFF.